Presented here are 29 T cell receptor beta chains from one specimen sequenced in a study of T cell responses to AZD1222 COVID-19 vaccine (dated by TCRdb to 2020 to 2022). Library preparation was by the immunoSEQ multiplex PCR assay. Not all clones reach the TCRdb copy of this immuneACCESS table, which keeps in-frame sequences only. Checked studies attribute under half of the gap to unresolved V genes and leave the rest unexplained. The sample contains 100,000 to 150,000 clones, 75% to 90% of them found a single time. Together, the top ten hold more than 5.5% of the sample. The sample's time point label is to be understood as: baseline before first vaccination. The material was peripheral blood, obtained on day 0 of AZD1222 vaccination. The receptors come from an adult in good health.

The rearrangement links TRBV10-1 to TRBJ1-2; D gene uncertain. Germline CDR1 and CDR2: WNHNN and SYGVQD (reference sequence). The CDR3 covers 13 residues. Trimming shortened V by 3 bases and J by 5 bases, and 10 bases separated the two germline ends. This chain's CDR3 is CASSEHSGYGYTF. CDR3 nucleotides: TGCGCCAGCAGTGAACACAGCGGATATGGCTACACCTTC.

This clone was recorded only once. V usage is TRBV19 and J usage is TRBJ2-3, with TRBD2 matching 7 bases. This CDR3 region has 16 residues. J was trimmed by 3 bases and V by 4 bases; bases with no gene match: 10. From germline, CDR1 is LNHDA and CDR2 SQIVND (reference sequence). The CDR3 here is CASSTGAGLETDTQYF. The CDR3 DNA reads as TGTGCCAGTAGTACCGGGGCTGGACTAGAGACAGATACGCAGTATTTT. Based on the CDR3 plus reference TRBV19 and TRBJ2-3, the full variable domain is DGGITQSPKYLFRKEGQNVTLSCEQNLNHDAMYWYRQDPGQGLRLIYYSQIVNDFQKGDIAEGYSVSREKKESFPLTVTSAQKNPTAFYLCASSTGAGLETDTQYFGPGTRLTVL.

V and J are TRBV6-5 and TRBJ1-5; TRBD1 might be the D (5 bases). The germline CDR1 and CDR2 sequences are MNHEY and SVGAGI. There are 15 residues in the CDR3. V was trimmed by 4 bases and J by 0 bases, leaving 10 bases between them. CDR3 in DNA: TGTGCCAGCAGTTTGGGGCAGGGTAGCAATCAGCCCCAGCATTTT. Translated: CASSLGQGSNQPQHF.

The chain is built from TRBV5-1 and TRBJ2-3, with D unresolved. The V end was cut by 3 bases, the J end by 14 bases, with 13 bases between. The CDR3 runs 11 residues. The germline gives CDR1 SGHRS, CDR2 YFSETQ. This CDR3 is CASSSQGPPYF. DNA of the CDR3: TGCGCCAGCAGCTCCCAAGGACCCCCGTATTTT.

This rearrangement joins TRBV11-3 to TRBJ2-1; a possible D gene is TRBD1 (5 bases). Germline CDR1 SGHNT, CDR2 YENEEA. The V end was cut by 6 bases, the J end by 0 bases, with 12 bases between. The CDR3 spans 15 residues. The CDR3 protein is CASSPDGASYNEQFF. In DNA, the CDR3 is TGTGCCAGCAGTCCTGATGGGGCCTCCTACAATGAGCAGTTCTTC. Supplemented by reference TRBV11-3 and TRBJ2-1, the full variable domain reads EAGVVQSPRYKIIEKKQPVAFWCNPISGHNTLYWYLQNLGQGPELLIRYENEEAVDDSQLPKDRFSAERLKGVDSTLKIQPAELGDSAVYLCASSPDGASYNEQFFGPGTRLTVL.

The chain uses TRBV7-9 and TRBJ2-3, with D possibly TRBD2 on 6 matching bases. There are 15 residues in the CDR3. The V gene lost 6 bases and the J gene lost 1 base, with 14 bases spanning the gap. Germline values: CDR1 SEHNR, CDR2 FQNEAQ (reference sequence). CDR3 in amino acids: CASRVPGTGTDTQYF. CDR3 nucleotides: TGTGCCAGCAGAGTACCCGGGACTGGCACAGATACGCAGTATTTT.

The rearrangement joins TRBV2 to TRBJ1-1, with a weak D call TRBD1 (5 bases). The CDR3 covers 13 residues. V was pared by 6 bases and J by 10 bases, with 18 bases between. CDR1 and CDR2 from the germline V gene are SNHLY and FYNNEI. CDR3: CASSPAGDGGAFF. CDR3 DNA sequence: TGTGCCAGCAGCCCGGCTGGGGATGGGGGAGCTTTCTTT.

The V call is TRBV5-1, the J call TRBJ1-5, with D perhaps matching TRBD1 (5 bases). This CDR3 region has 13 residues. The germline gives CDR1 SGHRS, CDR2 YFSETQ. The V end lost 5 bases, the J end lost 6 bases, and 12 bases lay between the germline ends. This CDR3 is CASSAVTGQPQHF. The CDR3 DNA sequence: TGCGCCAGCAGTGCAGTAACAGGTCAGCCCCAGCATTTT.

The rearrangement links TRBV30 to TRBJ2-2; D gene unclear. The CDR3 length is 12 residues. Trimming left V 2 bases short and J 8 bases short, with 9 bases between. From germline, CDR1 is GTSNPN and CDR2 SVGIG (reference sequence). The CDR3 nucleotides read TGTGCCTGGAGTAAGGGTTCGGGGGAGCTGTTTTTT. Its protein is CAWSKGSGELFF.

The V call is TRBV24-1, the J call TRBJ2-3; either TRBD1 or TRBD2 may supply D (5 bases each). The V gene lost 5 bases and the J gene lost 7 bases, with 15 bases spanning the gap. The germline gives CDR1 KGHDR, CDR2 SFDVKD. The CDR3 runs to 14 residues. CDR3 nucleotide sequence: TGTGCCACCAGTGCCTCTCGGGACGTAAATACGCAGTATTTT. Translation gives CATSASRDVNTQYF.

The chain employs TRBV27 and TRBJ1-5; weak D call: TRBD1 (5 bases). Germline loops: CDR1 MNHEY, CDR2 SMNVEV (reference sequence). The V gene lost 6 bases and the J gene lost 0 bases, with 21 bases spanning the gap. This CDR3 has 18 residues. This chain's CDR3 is CASRSTGPDRYSNQPQHF. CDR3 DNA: TGTGCCAGCAGATCCACAGGCCCAGACCGATATAGCAATCAGCCCCAGCATTTT.

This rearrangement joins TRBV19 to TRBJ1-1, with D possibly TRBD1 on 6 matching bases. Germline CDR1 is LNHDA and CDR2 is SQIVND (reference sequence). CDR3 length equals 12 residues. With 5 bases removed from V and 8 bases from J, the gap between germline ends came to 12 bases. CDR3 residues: CASSGAGAEAFF. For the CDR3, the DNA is TGTGCCAGTAGTGGGGCGGGGGCAGAAGCTTTCTTT.

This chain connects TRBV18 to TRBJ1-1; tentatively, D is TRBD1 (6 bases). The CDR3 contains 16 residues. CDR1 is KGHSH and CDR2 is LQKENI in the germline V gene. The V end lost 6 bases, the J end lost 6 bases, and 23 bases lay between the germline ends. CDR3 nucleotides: TGTGCCAGCTCCCCCCCCAGCCGGGGGCCTTTCGCTGAAGCTTTCTTT. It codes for CASSPPSRGPFAEAFF.

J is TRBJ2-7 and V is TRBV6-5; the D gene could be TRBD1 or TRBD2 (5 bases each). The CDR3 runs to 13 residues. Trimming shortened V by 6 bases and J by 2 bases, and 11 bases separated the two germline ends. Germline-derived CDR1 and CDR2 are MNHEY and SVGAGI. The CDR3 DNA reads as TGTGCCAGCAGCCGGGACGGAACCTACGAGCAGTACTTC. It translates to CASSRDGTYEQYF.

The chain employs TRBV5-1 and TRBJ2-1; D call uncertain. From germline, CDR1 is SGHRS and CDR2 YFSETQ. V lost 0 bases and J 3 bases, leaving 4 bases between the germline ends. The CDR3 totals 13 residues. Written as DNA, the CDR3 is TGCGCCAGCAGCTTGGGAGGCTACAATGAGCAGTTCTTC. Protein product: CASSLGGYNEQFF.

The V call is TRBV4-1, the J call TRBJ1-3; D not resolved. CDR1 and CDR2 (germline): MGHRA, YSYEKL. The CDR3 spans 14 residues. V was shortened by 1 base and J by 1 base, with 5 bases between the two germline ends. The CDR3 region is CASSQANSGNTIYF. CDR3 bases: TGCGCCAGCAGCCAAGCCAATTCTGGAAACACCATATATTTT.

The CDR3 region is CASSPRTGATGELFF. DNA of the CDR3: TGTGCCAGCTCACCACGGACAGGGGCCACCGGGGAGCTGTTTTTT. This chain uses TRBV18 with TRBJ2-2; 9 bases align to TRBD1. Germline trimming cut 1 base from V and 4 bases from J; bases unmatched to any gene: 1. CDR1 and CDR2 (germline): KGHSH, LQKENI. The CDR3 consists of 15 residues.

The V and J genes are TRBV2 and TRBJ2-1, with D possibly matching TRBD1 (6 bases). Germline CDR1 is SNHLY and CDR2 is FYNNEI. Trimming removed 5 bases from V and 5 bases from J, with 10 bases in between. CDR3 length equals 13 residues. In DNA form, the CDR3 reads TGTGCCAGCAGTAGACAGGAGAACAATGAGCAGTTCTTC. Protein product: CASSRQENNEQFF.

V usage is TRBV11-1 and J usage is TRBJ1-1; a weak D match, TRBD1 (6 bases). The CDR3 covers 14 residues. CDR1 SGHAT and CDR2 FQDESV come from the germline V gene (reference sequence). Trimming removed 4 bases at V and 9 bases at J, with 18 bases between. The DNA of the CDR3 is TGTGCCAGCAGCTCGCGACAGGTACCCTTTAAAGCTTTCTTT. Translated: CASSSRQVPFKAFF.

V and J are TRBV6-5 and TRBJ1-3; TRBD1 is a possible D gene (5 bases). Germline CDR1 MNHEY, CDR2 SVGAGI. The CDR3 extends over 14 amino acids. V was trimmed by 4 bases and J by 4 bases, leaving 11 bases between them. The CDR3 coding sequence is TGTGCCAGCAGTTTGTCGGGGGTCGGAAACACCATATATTTT. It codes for CASSLSGVGNTIYF.

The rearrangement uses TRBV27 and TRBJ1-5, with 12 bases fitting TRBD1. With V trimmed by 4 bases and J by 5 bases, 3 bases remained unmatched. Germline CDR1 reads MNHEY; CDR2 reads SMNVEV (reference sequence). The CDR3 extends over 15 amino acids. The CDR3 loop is CASSSGTGGHQPQHF. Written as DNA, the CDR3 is TGTGCCAGCAGTTCCGGGACAGGGGGCCATCAGCCCCAGCATTTT.

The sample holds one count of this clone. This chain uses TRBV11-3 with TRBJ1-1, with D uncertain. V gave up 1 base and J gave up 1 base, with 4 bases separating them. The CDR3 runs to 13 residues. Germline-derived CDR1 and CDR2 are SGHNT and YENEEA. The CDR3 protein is CASSLAENTEAFF. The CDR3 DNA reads TGTGCCAGCAGCTTAGCAGAGAACACTGAAGCTTTCTTT.

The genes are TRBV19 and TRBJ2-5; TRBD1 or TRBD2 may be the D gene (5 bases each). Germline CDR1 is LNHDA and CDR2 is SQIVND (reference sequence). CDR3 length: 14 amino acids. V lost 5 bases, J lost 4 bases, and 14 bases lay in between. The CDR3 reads CASSGRAGRETQYF. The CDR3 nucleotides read TGTGCCAGTAGTGGGCGGGCAGGGCGAGAGACCCAGTACTTC.

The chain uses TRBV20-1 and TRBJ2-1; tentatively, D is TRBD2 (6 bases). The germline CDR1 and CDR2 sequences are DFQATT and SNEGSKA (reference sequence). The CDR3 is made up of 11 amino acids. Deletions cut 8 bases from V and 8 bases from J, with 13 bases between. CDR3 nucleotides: TGCAGTCGGGGACTGCTCGATGAGCAGTTCTTC. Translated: CSRGLLDEQFF.

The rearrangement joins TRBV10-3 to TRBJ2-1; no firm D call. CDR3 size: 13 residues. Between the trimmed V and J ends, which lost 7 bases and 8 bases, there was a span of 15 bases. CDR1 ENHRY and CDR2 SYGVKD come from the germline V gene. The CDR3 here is CAINPDEKDEQFF. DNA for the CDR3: TGTGCCATCAACCCCGACGAGAAAGATGAGCAGTTCTTC.

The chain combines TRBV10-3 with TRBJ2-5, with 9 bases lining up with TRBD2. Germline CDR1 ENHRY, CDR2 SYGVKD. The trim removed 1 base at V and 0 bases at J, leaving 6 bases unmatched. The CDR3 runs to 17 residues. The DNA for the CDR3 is TGTGCCATCAGTGAGTGGAGGGCTAGCGGGGACCAAGAGACCCAGTACTTC. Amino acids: CAISEWRASGDQETQYF.

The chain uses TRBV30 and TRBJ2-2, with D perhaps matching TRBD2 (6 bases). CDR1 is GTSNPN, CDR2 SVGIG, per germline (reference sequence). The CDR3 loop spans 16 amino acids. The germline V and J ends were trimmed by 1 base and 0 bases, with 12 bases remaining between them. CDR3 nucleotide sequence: TGTGCCTGGAGTGAGTGGGAGGCGGCGAACACCGGGGAGCTGTTTTTT. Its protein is CAWSEWEAANTGELFF.

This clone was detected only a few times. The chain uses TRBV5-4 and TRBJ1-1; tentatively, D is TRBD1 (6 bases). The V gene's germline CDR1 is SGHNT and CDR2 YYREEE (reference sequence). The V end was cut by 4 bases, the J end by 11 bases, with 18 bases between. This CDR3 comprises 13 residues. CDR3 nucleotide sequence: TGTGCCAGCAGCGGAACAGGGAGTCAATGGGCTTTCTTT. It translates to CASSGTGSQWAFF.

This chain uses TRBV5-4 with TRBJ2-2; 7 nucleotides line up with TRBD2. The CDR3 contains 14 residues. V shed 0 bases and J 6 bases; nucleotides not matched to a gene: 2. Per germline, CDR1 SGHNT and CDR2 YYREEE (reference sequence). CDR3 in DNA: TGTGCCAGCAGCTTGGACCGGGGGGCCGGGGAGCTGTTTTTT. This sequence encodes CASSLDRGAGELFF.